The 10 T cell receptor beta chains presented below share a single source sample, sequenced in a study of shared clonotypes between healthy human individuals. Produced via immunoSEQ multiplex PCR; TCRdb's table is partial and in-frame only. Of around 600,000 clones in the sample, about 95% are singletons; the top ten hold about 0.11%. The naive CD8 subset, CD45RO-negative cells positively selected for CCR7, excluded terminally differentiated effector memory CD45RA+ cells. The sample consisted of naive CD8+ T cells sorted from blood. All receptors derive from a woman in her twenties or thirties in good health.

The rearrangement joins TRBV28 to TRBJ1-2; D remains unclear. This CDR3 is built from 12 residues. CDR1 and CDR2 from the germline V gene are MDHEN and SYDVKM. V lost 7 bases to trimming and J lost 8 bases, with 14 bases between them. The CDR3 region is CASTAGERGYTF. CDR3 coding DNA: TGTGCCAGCACCGCCGGAGAAAGGGGCTACACCTTC.

The chain has TRBV4-1 and TRBJ2-7; D is unresolved. The germline V gene has CDR1 MGHRA and CDR2 YSYEKL. Trimming left V 2 bases short and J 2 bases short, with 10 bases between. CDR3 length equals 14 residues. CDR3 sequence reads: CASSQQDEAYEQYF. The CDR3 nucleotides are TGCGCCAGCAGCCAACAGGACGAGGCCTACGAGCAGTACTTC.

V usage is TRBV4-1 and J usage is TRBJ1-3; D possibly corresponds to TRBD1 (5 bases). CDR3 size: 17 residues. Per the germline V gene, CDR1 is MGHRA and CDR2 is YSYEKL. Between the trimmed V and J ends, which lost 2 bases and 0 bases, there was a span of 14 bases. CDR3 sequence reads: CASSQWMGTASGNTIYF. The CDR3 DNA follows: TGCGCCAGCAGCCAATGGATGGGGACCGCCTCTGGAAACACCATATATTTT.

The chain links TRBV7-9 to TRBJ2-1; D is possibly TRBD2 (5 bases). Germline CDR1 is SEHNR and CDR2 is FQNEAQ (reference sequence). This CDR3 contains 16 residues. Trimming removed 5 bases from V and 5 bases from J, with 19 bases in between. CDR3 residues: CASSPTAASLHNEQFF. The CDR3 coding sequence is TGTGCCAGCAGCCCCACAGCGGCAAGTTTACACAATGAGCAGTTCTTC.

V and J are TRBV6-5 and TRBJ1-5; D is possibly TRBD1 (5 bases). Trimming pared 9 bases from V and 7 bases from J, leaving 13 bases between. The CDR3 spans 12 residues. Germline V lookup: CDR1 MNHEY, CDR2 SVGAGI. As DNA, the CDR3 is TGTGCCAGTGGGGGGTTCGACCAGCCCCAGCATTTT. This encodes CASGGFDQPQHF.

V is TRBV4-1 and J is TRBJ2-5; maybe TRBD1 (6 bases). The CDR3 runs 14 residues. Germline V gives CDR1 MGHRA, CDR2 YSYEKL. V was shortened by 1 base and J by 11 bases, with 17 bases between the two germline ends. In DNA form, the CDR3 reads TGCGCCAGCAGCCAAGTCCCACAGGGTTTTGAGCAGTACTTC. This translates into CASSQVPQGFEQYF.

To note about this clone: The same CDR3 is also encoded by other DNA sequences in this sample. The rearrangement links TRBV27 to TRBJ1-1; 9 bases fit TRBD1. Germline CDR1 is MNHEY and CDR2 is SMNVEV (reference sequence). The CDR3 contains 14 residues. V gave up 3 bases and J gave up 1 base; unmatched junction bases: 0. CDR3 coding DNA: TGTGCCAGCAGTTTGGGACAGGGGAACACTGAAGCTTTCTTT. Translated: CASSLGQGNTEAFF.

The chain joins TRBV19 to TRBJ2-2; 8 bases align to TRBD2. Germline lookup yields CDR1 LNHDA and CDR2 SQIVND (reference sequence). Trimming cost V 3 bases and J 6 bases; bases outside gene matches: 3. CDR3 length equals 14 residues. The CDR3 reads CASSIGAGAGELFF. The CDR3 nucleotides are TGTGCCAGTAGTATCGGAGCGGGAGCCGGGGAGCTGTTTTTT.

J is TRBJ2-1 and V is TRBV5-6, with TRBD2 identical over 13 bases. Germline V gene lookup returns CDR1 SGHDT and CDR2 YYEEEE. V shed 3 bases and J 3 bases; nucleotides not matched to a gene: 9. There are 18 residues in the CDR3. The DNA of the CDR3 is TGTGCCAGCAGCTATAACGGACTAGCGGGAGTAAACTACAATGAGCAGTTCTTC. Encoded protein: CASSYNGLAGVNYNEQFF.

This chain links TRBV28 with TRBJ1-1, with D perhaps TRBD1 (6 bases). Trimming took off 3 bases at V and 1 base at J, with 9 bases between the two ends. This CDR3 is built from 14 residues. Germline V CDR1 and CDR2: MDHEN, SYDVKM. CDR3 amino acids: CASSFGGWNTEAFF. CDR3 nucleotides: TGTGCCAGCAGTTTCGGGGGCTGGAACACTGAAGCTTTCTTT.